This T cell receptor (beta chain) was identified in a study of blood T cell repertoires in COVID-19. Study information: Collection of acute and convalescent COVID-19 samples took place in the United States, Italy and Spain. Sample material is recorded as cDNA or gDNA derived from T cells, B-cell-depleted T cells, or PBMCs.

The germline V gene has CDR1 SGHRS and CDR2 YFSETQ. Trimming removed 3 bases from V and 3 bases from J; junction bases left unmatched: 8. The CDR3 totals 15 residues. In the authors' workflow: Reference gene primer amplification yielded estimated nucleated cell counts. Sequencing used immunoSEQ multiplex PCR; TCRdb keeps in-frame clones, though not all of them. V, J and clone size are those of that table, while D and trimming were read from the DNA. The table lists 95,000 to 150,000 clones, approximately 83% of them singletons. This sequence joins TRBV5-1 and TRBJ2-7; 8 positions match TRBD1. The sequencing input was peripheral blood. This clonotype originated in a man in his 60s with acute or convalescent COVID-19. The chain's CDR3 is CASSSGQGKIYEQYF. As DNA, the CDR3 is TGCGCCAGCAGCTCCGGACAGGGCAAGATCTACGAGCAGTACTTC.